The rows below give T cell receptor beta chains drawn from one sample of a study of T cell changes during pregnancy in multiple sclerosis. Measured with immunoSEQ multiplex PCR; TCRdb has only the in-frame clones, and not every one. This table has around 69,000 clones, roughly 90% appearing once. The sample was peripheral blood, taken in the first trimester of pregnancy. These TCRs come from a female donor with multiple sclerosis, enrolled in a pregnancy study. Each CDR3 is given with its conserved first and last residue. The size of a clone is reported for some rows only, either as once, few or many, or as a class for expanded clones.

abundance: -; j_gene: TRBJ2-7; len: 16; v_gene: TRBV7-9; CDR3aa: CASSPGLAGFSYEQYF
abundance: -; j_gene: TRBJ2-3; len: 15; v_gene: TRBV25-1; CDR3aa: CASSSLRNAQGTQYF
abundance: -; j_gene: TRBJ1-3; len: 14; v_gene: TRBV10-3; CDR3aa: CAIRAISSGNTIYF
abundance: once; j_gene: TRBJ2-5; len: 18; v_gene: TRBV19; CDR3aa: CASSIQQGVGIVEETQYF
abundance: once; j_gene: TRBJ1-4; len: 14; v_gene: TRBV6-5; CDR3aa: CASSYGGTGEKLFF
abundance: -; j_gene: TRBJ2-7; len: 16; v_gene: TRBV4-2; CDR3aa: CASSQGVSGSSYEQYF
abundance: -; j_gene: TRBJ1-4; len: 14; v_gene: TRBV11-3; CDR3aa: CASSSAGTNEKLFF
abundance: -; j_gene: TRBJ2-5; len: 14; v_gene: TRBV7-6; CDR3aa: CASSFLAVEDTQYF
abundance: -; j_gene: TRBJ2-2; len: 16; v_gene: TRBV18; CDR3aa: CASSPLAGANTGELFF
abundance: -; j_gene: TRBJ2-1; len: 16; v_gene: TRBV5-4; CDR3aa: CASSFETGTSYNEQFF
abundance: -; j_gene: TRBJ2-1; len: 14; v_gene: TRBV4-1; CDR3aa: CASSQGLAGDEQFF
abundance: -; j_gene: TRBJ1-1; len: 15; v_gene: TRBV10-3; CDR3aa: CAISESGGGLAEAFF
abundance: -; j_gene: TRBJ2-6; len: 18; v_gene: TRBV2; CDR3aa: CASSLPRGLPSGANVLTF
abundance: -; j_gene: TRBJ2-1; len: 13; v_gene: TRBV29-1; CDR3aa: CSVTSGKYNEQFF
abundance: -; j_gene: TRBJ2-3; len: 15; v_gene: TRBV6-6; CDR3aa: CASSFGQGGQDTQYF
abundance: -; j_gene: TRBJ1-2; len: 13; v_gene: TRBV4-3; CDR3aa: CASSQDLGGGYTF